The clone carrying this TCR beta chain appeared many times. The target antigen is unknown. Next came a second PCR, run for about 7 to 12 cycles, which used a sample-barcoded 5' primer along with a J-beta primer mix. TCRdb re-derived calls from the 5' RACE reads in MiXCR, one entry per CDR3 protein. The profile covers approximately 900,000 distinct CDR3 sequences, with almost 30% appearing a single time and around 9.6% taken by the ten largest. The V and J ends lost 0 bases and 0 bases respectively, with 16 bases between them. This CDR3 spans 19 amino acids. Germline values: CDR1 SGHTS, CDR2 YDEGEE. The entry originates in a study of blood T cells in healthy people across ages. Study-level findings and limits: In older individuals, TCR beta diversity per million T cells was lower, falling roughly linearly with age. Naive and antigen-experienced cells could not be conclusively compared, given unsorted PBMCs.

The total RNA that was extracted per sample amounted to at least 6 micrograms. These same data were also listed under a study on T cells of mothers and their children.

The rearrangement links TRBV5-8 to TRBJ2-6; D gene uncertain. Material: blood. This TCR derives from a woman aged 40 to 49 in good health. CDR3 sequence reads: CASSLVVGFFSSGANVLTF. In DNA, the CDR3 is TGTGCCAGCAGCTTGGTAGTGGGATTCTTCTCCTCTGGGGCCAACGTCCTGACTTTC.